Listed below are T cell receptor beta chains from one sample, sequenced in a study of blood T cell repertoires in COVID-19. The method was immunoSEQ multiplex PCR; TCRdb's version includes in-frame clones alone and lacks a portion of them. The sample carries 390,000 or so clones, around 86% recorded once. The sample was PBMCs or T cells enriched from blood (not recorded which). The receptors were sampled from a woman between 50 and 59 years old who had recovered from COVID-19. CDR3s include the opening cysteine and the closing phenylalanine or tryptophan. The D gene is left open where the match is weak. Part of the rows lack a size; the others show once, few, many or a class for expanded clones.

cdr3_aa: CATSAQGVWEKLFF
cdr3_nt: TGTGCCACCAGCGCACAGGGAGTTTGGGAAAAACTGTTTTTT
clone_size: once
v_call: TRBV15
j_call: TRBJ1-4
d_call: NA

cdr3_aa: CASSTGLMNTEAFF
cdr3_nt: TGTGCCAGTTCGACAGGGCTCATGAACACTGAAGCTTTCTTT
clone_size: NA
v_call: TRBV7-8
j_call: TRBJ1-1
d_call: TRBD1

cdr3_aa: CASSTATRTGSNYGYTF
cdr3_nt: TGTGCCAGTAGTACCGCTACACGGACAGGGTCGAACTATGGCTACACCTTC
clone_size: few
v_call: TRBV19
j_call: TRBJ1-2
d_call: TRBD1

cdr3_aa: CASSTQANTEAFF
cdr3_nt: TGTGCCAGTAGTACACAGGCGAACACTGAAGCTTTCTTT
clone_size: NA
v_call: TRBV19
j_call: TRBJ1-1
d_call: NA

cdr3_aa: CAWTGKSNQPQHF
cdr3_nt: TGTGCCTGGACAGGGAAAAGCAATCAGCCCCAGCATTTT
clone_size: once
v_call: TRBV30
j_call: TRBJ1-5
d_call: NA

cdr3_aa: CASSYAGGNQPQHF
cdr3_nt: TGTGCCAGCAGTTACGCCGGGGGCAATCAGCCCCAGCATTTT
clone_size: few
v_call: TRBV6-2/TRBV6-3
j_call: TRBJ1-5
d_call: NA

cdr3_aa: CASSLTGGSTEAFF
cdr3_nt: TGTGCCAGCAGTTTAACAGGGGGCTCCACTGAAGCTTTCTTT
clone_size: NA
v_call: TRBV27
j_call: TRBJ1-1
d_call: TRBD1

cdr3_aa: CASKTENTGELFF
cdr3_nt: TGTGCCAGCAAGACAGAGAACACCGGGGAGCTGTTTTTT
clone_size: NA
v_call: TRBV2
j_call: TRBJ2-2
d_call: NA

cdr3_aa: CASSYVLARSTDTQYF
cdr3_nt: TGTGCCAGCAGTTACGTCCTAGCGCGAAGCACAGATACGCAGTATTTT
clone_size: NA
v_call: TRBV6-2/TRBV6-3
j_call: TRBJ2-3
d_call: NA

cdr3_aa: CASSPTSVHEQYF
cdr3_nt: TGTGCCAGCAGCCCAACCTCGGTCCACGAGCAGTACTTC
clone_size: NA
v_call: TRBV7-3
j_call: TRBJ2-7
d_call: NA

cdr3_aa: CASSEQGNTEAFF
cdr3_nt: TGTGCCAGCAGCGAACAGGGGAACACTGAAGCTTTCTTT
clone_size: once
v_call: TRBV7-6
j_call: TRBJ1-1
d_call: NA

cdr3_aa: CASSWNTEAFF
cdr3_nt: TGTGCCAGCAGCTGGAACACTGAAGCTTTCTTT
clone_size: NA
v_call: TRBV12-3/TRBV12-4
j_call: TRBJ1-1
d_call: NA

cdr3_aa: CASSFSDTQYF
cdr3_nt: TGTGCCAGCAGCTTCTCAGATACGCAGTATTTT
clone_size: NA
v_call: TRBV7-2
j_call: TRBJ2-3
d_call: NA

cdr3_aa: CASSVVDRLNGYTF
cdr3_nt: TGTGCCAGCAGCGTCGTCGACAGACTGAATGGCTACACCTTC
clone_size: NA
v_call: TRBV9
j_call: TRBJ1-2
d_call: NA

cdr3_aa: CASSWDREDSPLHF
cdr3_nt: TGTGCCAGCAGCTGGGACAGGGAGGACTCACCCCTCCACTTT
clone_size: NA
v_call: TRBV5-4
j_call: TRBJ1-6
d_call: TRBD1

cdr3_aa: CASSMSGWPGELFF
cdr3_nt: TGTGCCAGTAGTATGTCGGGTTGGCCCGGGGAGCTGTTTTTT
clone_size: NA
v_call: TRBV19
j_call: TRBJ2-2
d_call: NA

cdr3_aa: CASSLGGTGAGNTIYF
cdr3_nt: TGTGCCAGCAGCTTAGGCGGGACAGGGGCCGGAAACACCATATATTTT
clone_size: NA
v_call: TRBV7-6
j_call: TRBJ1-3
d_call: TRBD1

cdr3_aa: CSAKLTGDYGYTF
cdr3_nt: TGCAGCGCAAAGTTGACAGGCGACTATGGCTACACCTTC
clone_size: NA
v_call: TRBV29-1
j_call: TRBJ1-2
d_call: NA

cdr3_aa: CASSEGFDAYNSPLHF
cdr3_nt: TGTGCCAGCAGCGAGGGGTTCGATGCATATAATTCACCCCTCCACTTT
clone_size: NA
v_call: TRBV9
j_call: TRBJ1-6
d_call: NA

cdr3_aa: CAWAESTYEQYF
cdr3_nt: TGTGCCTGGGCGGAGTCCACCTACGAGCAGTACTTC
clone_size: NA
v_call: TRBV30
j_call: TRBJ2-7
d_call: NA